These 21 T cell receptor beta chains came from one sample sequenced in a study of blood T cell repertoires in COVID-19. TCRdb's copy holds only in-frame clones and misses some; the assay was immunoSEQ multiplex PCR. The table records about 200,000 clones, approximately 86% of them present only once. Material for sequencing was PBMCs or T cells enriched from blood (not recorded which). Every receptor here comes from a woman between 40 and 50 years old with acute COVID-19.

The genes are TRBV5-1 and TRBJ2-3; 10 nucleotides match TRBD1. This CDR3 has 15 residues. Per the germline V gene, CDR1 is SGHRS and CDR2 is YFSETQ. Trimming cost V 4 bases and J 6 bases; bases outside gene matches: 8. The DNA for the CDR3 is TGCGCCAGCAGCCCACGACAGGGGGCACCGGATACGCAGTATTTT. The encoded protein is CASSPRQGAPDTQYF.

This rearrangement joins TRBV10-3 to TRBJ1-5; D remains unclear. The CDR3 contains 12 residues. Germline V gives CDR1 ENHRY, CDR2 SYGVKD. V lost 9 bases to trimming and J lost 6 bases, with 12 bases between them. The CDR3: CAISDPAQPQHF. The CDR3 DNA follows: TGTGCCATTAGCGACCCGGCTCAGCCCCAGCATTTT.

DNA for the CDR3: TGTGCCAGCAGCTCTGGGACTATCCCTTCGGATGAGCAGTTCTTC. This gives the protein CASSSGTIPSDEQFF. The chain joins TRBV7-7 to TRBJ2-1, with TRBD2 identical over 7 bases. Germline trimming cut 4 bases from V and 8 bases from J; bases unmatched to any gene: 11. Germline CDR1 and CDR2: SSHAT and FNYEAQ (reference sequence). The CDR3 covers 15 residues. Looking up the rest from reference TRBV7-7 and TRBJ2-1 gives the full variable domain: GAGVSQSPRYKVTKRGQDVTLRCDPISSHATLYWYQQALGQGPEFLTYFNYEAQPDKSGLPSDRFSAERPEGSISTLTIQRTEQRDSAMYRCASSSGTIPSDEQFFGPGTRLTVL.

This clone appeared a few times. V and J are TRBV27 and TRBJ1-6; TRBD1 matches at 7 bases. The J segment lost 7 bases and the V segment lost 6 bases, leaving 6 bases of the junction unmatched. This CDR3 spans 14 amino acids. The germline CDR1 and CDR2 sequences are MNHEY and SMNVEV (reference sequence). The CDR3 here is CASSLTGWNSPLHF. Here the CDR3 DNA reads TGTGCCAGCAGCCTGACAGGGTGGAATTCACCCCTCCACTTT.

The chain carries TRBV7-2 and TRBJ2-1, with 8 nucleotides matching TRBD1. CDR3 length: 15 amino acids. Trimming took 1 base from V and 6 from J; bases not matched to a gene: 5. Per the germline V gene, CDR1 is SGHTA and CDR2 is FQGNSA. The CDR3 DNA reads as TGTGCCAGCAGCTTAGTTGCGACAGGGGCCAATGAGCAGTTCTTC. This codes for CASSLVATGANEQFF.

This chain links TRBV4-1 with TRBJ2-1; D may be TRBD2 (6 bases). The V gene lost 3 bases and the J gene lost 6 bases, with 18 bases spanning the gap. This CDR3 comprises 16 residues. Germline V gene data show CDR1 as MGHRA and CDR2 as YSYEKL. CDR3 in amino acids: CASSQPTSGRGNEQFF. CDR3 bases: TGCGCCAGCAGCCAGCCGACTAGTGGCCGGGGCAATGAGCAGTTCTTC.

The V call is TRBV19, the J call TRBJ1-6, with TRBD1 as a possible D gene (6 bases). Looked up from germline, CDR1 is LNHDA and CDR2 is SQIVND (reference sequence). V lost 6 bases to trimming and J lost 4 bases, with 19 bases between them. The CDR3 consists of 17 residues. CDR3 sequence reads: CASSKTTGGHYNSPLHF. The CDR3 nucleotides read TGTGCCAGTAGCAAAACCACGGGGGGACATTATAATTCACCCCTCCACTTT.

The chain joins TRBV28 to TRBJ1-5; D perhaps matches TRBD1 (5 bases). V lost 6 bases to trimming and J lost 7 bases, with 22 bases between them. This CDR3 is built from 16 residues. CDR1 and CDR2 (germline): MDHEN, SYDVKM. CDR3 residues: CASSYPRALRGQPQHF. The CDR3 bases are TGTGCCAGCAGCTATCCACGGGCCCTGCGGGGCCAGCCCCAGCATTTT. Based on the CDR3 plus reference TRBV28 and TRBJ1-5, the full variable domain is DVKVTQSSRYLVKRTGEKVFLECVQDMDHENMFWYRQDPGLGLRLIYFSYDVKMKEKGDIPEGYSVSREKKERFSLILESASTNQTSMYLCASSYPRALRGQPQHFGDGTRLSIL.

CDR3 DNA sequence: TGTGCCAGCAGTCGTAGCAATCAGCCCCAGCATTTT. This translates into CASSRSNQPQHF. J is TRBJ1-5 and V is TRBV12-3 or TRBV12-4; unclear D gene. Trimming shortened V by 5 bases and J by 0 bases, and 2 bases separated the two germline ends. This CDR3 is built from 12 residues.

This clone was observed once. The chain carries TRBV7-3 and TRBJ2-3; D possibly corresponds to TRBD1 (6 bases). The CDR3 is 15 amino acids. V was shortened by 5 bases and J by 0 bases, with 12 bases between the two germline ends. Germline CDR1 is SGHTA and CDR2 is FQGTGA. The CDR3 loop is CASSATGFSTDTQYF. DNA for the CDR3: TGTGCCAGCAGCGCCACAGGGTTTAGCACAGATACGCAGTATTTT. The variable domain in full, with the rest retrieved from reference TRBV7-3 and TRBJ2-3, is GAGVSQTPSNKVTEKGKYVELRCDPISGHTALYWYRQSLGQGPEFLIYFQGTGAADDSGLPNDRFFAVRPEGSVSTLKIQRTERGDSAVYLCASSATGFSTDTQYFGPGTRLTVL.

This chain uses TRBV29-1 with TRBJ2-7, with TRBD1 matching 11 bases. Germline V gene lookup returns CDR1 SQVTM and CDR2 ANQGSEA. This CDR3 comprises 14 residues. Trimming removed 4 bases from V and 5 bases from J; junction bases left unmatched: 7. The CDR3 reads CSVVPGQGGDEQYF. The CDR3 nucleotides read TGCAGCGTTGTCCCGGGACAGGGGGGCGACGAGCAGTACTTC.

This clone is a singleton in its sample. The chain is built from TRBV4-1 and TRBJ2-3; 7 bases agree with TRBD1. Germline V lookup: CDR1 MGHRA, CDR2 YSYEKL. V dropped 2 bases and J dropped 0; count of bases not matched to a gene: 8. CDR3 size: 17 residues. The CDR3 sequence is CASSQLQTGPSTDTQYF. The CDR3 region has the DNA TGCGCCAGCAGCCAACTTCAGACAGGGCCAAGCACAGATACGCAGTATTTT.

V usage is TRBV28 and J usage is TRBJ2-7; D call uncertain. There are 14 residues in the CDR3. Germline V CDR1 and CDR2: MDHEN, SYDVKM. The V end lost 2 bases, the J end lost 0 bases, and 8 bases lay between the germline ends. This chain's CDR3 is CASSLAENSYEQYF. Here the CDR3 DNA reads TGTGCCAGCAGTTTAGCGGAAAACTCCTACGAGCAGTACTTC.

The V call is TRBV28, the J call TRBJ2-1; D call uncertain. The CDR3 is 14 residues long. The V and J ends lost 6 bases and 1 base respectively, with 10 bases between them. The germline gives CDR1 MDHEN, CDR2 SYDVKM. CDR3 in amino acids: CASSQARSYNEQFF. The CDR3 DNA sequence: TGTGCCAGCAGCCAGGCGAGATCCTACAATGAGCAGTTCTTC.

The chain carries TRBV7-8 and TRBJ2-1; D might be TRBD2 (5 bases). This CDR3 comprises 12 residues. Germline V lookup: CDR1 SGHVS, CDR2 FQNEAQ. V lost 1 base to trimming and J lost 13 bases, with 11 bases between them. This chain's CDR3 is CASSLVVGRQFF. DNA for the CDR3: TGTGCCAGCAGCTTAGTAGTAGGGAGACAGTTCTTC. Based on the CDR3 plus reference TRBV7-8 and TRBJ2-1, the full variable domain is GAGVSQSPRYKVAKRGQDVALRCDPISGHVSLFWYQQALGQGPEFLTYFQNEAQLDKSGLPSDRFFAERPEGSVSTLKIQRTQQEDSAVYLCASSLVVGRQFFGPGTRLTVL.

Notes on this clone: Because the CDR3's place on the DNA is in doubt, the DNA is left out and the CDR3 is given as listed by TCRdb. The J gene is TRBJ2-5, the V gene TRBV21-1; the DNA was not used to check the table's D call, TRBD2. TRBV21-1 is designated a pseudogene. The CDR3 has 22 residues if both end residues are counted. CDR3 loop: CASSKWGEGTRAQRESRETQYF.

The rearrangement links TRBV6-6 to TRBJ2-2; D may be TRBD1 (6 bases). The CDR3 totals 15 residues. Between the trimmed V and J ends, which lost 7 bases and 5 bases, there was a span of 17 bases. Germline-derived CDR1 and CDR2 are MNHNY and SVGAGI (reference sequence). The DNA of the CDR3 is TGTGCCAGCACTCATACTGCAGGGGATACCGGGGAGCTGTTTTTT. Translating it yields CASTHTAGDTGELFF.

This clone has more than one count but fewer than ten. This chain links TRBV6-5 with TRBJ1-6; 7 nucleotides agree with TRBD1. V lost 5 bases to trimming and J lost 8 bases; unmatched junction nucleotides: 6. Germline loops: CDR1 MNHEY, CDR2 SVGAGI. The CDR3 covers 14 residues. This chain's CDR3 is CASSPQTGHSPLHF. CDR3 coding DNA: TGTGCCAGCAGTCCCCAGACAGGGCATTCACCCCTCCACTTT.

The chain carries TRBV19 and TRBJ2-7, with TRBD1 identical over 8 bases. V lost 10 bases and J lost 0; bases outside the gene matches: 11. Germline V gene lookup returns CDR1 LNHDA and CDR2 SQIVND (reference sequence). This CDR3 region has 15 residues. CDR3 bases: TGTGCCACGCAAACTACCGGGACAGGCTCCTACGAGCAGTACTTC. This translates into CATQTTGTGSYEQYF.

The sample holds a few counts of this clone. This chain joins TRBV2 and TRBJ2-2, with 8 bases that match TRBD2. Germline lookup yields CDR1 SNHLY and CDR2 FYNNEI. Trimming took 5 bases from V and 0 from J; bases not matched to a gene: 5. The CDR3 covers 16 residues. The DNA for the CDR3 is TGTGCCAGCAGTCCCACGGGAGGGGCGAACACCGGGGAGCTGTTTTTT. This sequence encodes CASSPTGGANTGELFF.

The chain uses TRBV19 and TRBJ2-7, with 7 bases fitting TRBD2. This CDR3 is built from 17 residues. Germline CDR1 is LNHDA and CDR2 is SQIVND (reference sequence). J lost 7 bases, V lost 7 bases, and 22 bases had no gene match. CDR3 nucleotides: TGTGCCAGTACCTCGCGCCGTGGGGGGGAGGGCCGCGGGGAGCAGTACTTC. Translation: CASTSRRGGEGRGEQYF.